The 14 T cell receptor beta chains reported below all come from one sample, sequenced in a study of shared clonotypes between healthy human individuals. Sequencing was performed with immunoSEQ multiplex PCR; in TCRdb, only in-frame clones are kept and a portion is missing. The sample includes 1.6 million or so clones, just under 99% of them seen just once. Sequenced sample: naive CD4+ T cells sorted from blood. The subset: CD45RA+ positively selected. The receptor source for this set is a man younger than 45 in good health.

This chain joins TRBV19 and TRBJ2-3; 9 nucleotides agree with TRBD1. The CDR3 consists of 15 residues. From germline, CDR1 is LNHDA and CDR2 SQIVND (reference sequence). Trimming took 6 bases from V and 0 from J; bases not matched to a gene: 4. CDR3 nucleotides: TGTGCCAGTAGCCTACAGGGGGCTAGCACAGATACGCAGTATTTT. It yields the protein CASSLQGASTDTQYF.

V is TRBV28 and J is TRBJ2-7; TRBD2 agrees at 12 bases. V gave up 5 bases and J gave up 5 bases; unmatched junction bases: 4. This CDR3 is 14 amino acids long. Germline CDR1 MDHEN, CDR2 SYDVKM. CDR3 in DNA: TGTGCCAGCAGTCTAACTAGCGGGAGGAACGAGCAGTACTTC. The encoded protein is CASSLTSGRNEQYF.

V and J are TRBV29-1 and TRBJ1-1, with 10 bases that match TRBD1. Germline V CDR1 and CDR2: SQVTM, ANQGSEA. This CDR3 is built from 13 residues. After removal of 6 bases from V and 5 bases from J, the junction contained 6 bases not matched to a gene. Here the CDR3 DNA reads TGCAGCGTCTGGACAGGGGGTATGACTGAAGCTTTCTTT. It yields the protein CSVWTGGMTEAFF.

The chain recombines TRBV18 with TRBJ1-1, with 7 nucleotides matching TRBD1. Germline values: CDR1 KGHSH, CDR2 LQKENI. With 1 base clipped from V and 4 bases from J, the junction kept 9 bases outside the gene matches. The CDR3 contains 16 residues. For the CDR3, the DNA is TGTGCCAGCTCACCACTCGACAGGGCGGTTGGCACTGAAGCTTTCTTT. Translation: CASSPLDRAVGTEAFF.

The chain employs TRBV9 and TRBJ2-7; D is perhaps TRBD2 (5 bases). V dropped 0 bases and J dropped 6 bases, with 10 bases sitting between them. Germline-derived CDR1 and CDR2 are SGDLS and YYNGEE. This CDR3 is built from 13 residues. The CDR3 region has the DNA TGTGCCAGCAGCGTAGATCGAGGGCGCGAGCAGTACTTC. It specifies CASSVDRGREQYF.

This chain uses TRBV30 with TRBJ2-1; 15 bases match TRBD2. This CDR3 region has 18 residues. The ends lost 3 bases at V and 0 bases at J; junction bases unmatched: 6. The germline gives CDR1 GTSNPN, CDR2 SVGIG (reference sequence). The CDR3 region is CAWSPGLAGGYSYNEQFF. The CDR3 DNA reads as TGTGCCTGGAGCCCGGGACTAGCGGGAGGCTACTCCTACAATGAGCAGTTCTTC.

The chain joins TRBV2 to TRBJ2-1; 8 bases are a match to TRBD2. The CDR3 sequence is 14 residues long. Per germline, CDR1 SNHLY and CDR2 FYNNEI. Trimming cost V 8 bases and J 4 bases; bases outside gene matches: 7. CDR3 sequence (DNA): TGTGCCAGCGGAAAGCGGGAGAGGTACAATGAGCAGTTCTTC. It specifies CASGKRERYNEQFF.

The chain links TRBV5-5 to TRBJ1-2; D gene ambiguous. There are 15 residues in the CDR3. Germline CDR1 reads SGHKS; CDR2 reads YYEKEE (reference sequence). The ends were cut back, 6 bases at V and 4 bases at J, with 19 bases in the middle. The CDR3 reads CASILHPLGPYGYTF. CDR3 sequence (DNA): TGTGCCAGCATCCTCCACCCCTTAGGGCCCTATGGCTACACCTTC.

The chain uses TRBV5-1 and TRBJ2-5; 11 positions match TRBD2. Germline-derived CDR1 and CDR2 are SGHRS and YFSETQ. The CDR3 is made up of 17 amino acids. V was clipped by 0 bases and J by 5 bases; unmatched bases: 9. The CDR3 DNA is TGCGCCAGCAGCTTGGCCGCGGCTAGCGGGAGGACGGAGACCCAGTACTTC. This gives the protein CASSLAAASGRTETQYF.

The chain uses TRBV28 and TRBJ2-2; D is unclear. Deletions cut 7 bases from V and 6 bases from J, with 18 bases between. The CDR3 loop spans 15 amino acids. Germline loops: CDR1 MDHEN, CDR2 SYDVKM. This chain's CDR3 is CASIEGVDGSGELFF. Written as DNA, the CDR3 is TGTGCCAGCATCGAAGGAGTCGACGGCTCCGGGGAGCTGTTTTTT.

The chain combines TRBV29-1 with TRBJ2-7; 12 bases match TRBD2. The CDR3 has 15 amino acids. CDR1 is SQVTM and CDR2 is ANQGSEA in the germline V gene. After removal of 7 bases from V and 1 base from J, the junction contained 8 bases not matched to a gene. The CDR3 protein is CSAGRTSGTSYEQYF. The CDR3 coding sequence is TGCAGCGCCGGAAGGACTAGCGGGACGTCCTACGAGCAGTACTTC.

This chain joins TRBV27 and TRBJ2-3; TRBD1 matches at 9 bases. The V gene end was trimmed by 6 bases and the J gene end by 0 bases; junction bases not matched to a gene: 4. CDR3 size: 15 residues. Per germline, CDR1 MNHEY and CDR2 SMNVEV (reference sequence). This CDR3 reads CASRQQGASTDTQYF. The CDR3 bases are TGTGCCAGCAGGCAACAGGGGGCTAGCACAGATACGCAGTATTTT.

The chain is built from TRBV5-1 and TRBJ2-7; D not certain. Germline loops: CDR1 SGHRS, CDR2 YFSETQ. This CDR3 comprises 14 residues. The V end lost 2 bases, the J end lost 3 bases, and 12 bases lay between the germline ends. CDR3 DNA: TGCGCCAGCAGCTTCGGACCCGGAAGCTACGAGCAGTACTTC. This sequence encodes CASSFGPGSYEQYF.

This chain connects TRBV2 to TRBJ1-1; D ambiguous. Trimming pared 6 bases from V and 3 bases from J, leaving 14 bases between. CDR3 size: 14 residues. Per the germline V gene, CDR1 is SNHLY and CDR2 is FYNNEI. This chain's CDR3 is CASSHTFLDTEAFF. The CDR3 DNA is TGTGCCAGCAGCCACACTTTCTTGGACACTGAAGCTTTCTTT.